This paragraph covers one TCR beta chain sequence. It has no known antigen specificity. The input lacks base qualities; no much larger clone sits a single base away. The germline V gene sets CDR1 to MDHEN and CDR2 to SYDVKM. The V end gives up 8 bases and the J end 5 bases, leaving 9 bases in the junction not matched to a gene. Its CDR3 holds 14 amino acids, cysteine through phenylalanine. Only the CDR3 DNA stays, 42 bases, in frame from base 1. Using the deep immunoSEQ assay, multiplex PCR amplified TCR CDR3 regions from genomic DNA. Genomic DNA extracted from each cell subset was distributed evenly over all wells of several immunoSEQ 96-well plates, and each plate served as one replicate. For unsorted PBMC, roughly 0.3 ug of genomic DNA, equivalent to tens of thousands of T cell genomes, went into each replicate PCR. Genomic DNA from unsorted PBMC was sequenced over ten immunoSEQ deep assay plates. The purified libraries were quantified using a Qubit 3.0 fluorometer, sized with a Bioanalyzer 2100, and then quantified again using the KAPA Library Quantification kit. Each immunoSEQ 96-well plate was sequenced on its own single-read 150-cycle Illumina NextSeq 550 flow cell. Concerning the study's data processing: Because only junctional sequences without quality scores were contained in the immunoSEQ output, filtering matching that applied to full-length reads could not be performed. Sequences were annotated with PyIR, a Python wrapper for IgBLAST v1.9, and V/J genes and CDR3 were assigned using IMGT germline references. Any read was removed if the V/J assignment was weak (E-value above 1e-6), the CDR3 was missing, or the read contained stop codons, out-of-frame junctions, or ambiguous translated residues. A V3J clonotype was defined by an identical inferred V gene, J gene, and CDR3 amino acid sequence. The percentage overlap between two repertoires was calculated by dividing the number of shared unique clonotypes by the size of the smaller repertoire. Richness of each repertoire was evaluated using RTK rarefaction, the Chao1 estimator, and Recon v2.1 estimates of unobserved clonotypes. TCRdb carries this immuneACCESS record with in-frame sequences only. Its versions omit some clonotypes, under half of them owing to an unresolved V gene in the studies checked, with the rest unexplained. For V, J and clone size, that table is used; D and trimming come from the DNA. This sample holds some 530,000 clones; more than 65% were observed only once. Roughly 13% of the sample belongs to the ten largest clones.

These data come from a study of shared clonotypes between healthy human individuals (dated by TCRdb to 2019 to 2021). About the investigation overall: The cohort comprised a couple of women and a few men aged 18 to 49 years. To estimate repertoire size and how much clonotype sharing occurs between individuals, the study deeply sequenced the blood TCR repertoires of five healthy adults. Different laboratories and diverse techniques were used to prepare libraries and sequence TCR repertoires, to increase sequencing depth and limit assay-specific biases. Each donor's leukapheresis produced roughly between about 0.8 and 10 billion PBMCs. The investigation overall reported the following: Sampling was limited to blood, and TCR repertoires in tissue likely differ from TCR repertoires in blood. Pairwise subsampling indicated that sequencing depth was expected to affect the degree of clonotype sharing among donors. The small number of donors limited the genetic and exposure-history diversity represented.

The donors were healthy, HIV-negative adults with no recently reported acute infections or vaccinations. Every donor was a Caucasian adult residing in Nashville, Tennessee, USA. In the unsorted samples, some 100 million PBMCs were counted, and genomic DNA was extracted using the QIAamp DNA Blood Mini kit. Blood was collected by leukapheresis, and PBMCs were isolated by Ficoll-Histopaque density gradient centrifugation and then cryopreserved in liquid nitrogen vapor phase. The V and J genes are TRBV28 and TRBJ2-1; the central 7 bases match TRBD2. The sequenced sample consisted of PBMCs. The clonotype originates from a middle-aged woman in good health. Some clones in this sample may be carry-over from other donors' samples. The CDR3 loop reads CASRHLAGHNEQFF. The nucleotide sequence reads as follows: TGTGCCAGCCGGCATTTAGCGGGTCACAATGAGCAGTTCTTC.